This T cell receptor (beta chain) was recovered during a study of T cell changes during pregnancy in multiple sclerosis. The CDR3 is 13 amino acids. Germline V CDR1 and CDR2: SNHLY, FYNNEI. Trimming shortened V by 6 bases and J by 2 bases, and 10 bases separated the two germline ends. Produced via immunoSEQ multiplex PCR; TCRdb's table is partial and in-frame only. The sample comprises 40,000 to 45,000 clones, approximately 90% of which are singletons, and 0.45% to 0.55% rests with the top ten. The chain links TRBV2 to TRBJ2-5, with a possible D match to TRBD1 (5 bases). The TCR was taken from a female donor with multiple sclerosis, enrolled in a pregnancy study. This sample comprised CD4+ T cells from peripheral blood mononuclear cells, obtained in the third trimester of pregnancy. The CDR3 sequence is CASRRQLQETQYF. CDR3 DNA: TGTGCCAGCAGGAGACAGTTACAAGAGACCCAGTACTTC.